A selection of T cell receptor beta chains follows, all from one sample in a study of post-analysis software for immune sequencing data. TCRdb recomputed calls from the PCR reads with MiXCR, one row per CDR3 protein. Among hundreds of thousands of distinct CDR3 sequences, just under 30% were seen once, and the ten largest hold roughly 0.54%. The sequenced sample was blood. The receptor set was obtained from a girl aged 5 to 17 with multiple sclerosis. Each CDR3 is given with its conserved first and last residue. D genes are given only for firm matches. Rows give clone size only sometimes, using once, few, many, or a class for an expanded clone.

V gene: TRBV5-1; J gene: TRBJ2-1; D gene: TRBD1; clone size: few; CDR3 DNA: TGCGCCAGCAGGTCGGGGGACAGGGGGTACAATGAGCAGTTCTTC; CDR3 protein: CASRSGDRGYNEQFF
V gene: TRBV10-3; J gene: TRBJ2-1; D gene: NA; clone size: many; CDR3 DNA: TGTGCCATCAGTGACGAGGGGGAGAAGCAGTTCTTC; CDR3 protein: CAISDEGEKQFF
V gene: TRBV3-1; J gene: TRBJ1-2; D gene: NA; clone size: NA; CDR3 DNA: TGTGCCAGCAGCCCCTCTCCCCCGGAGACAGGAAGGGGCTACACCTTC; CDR3 protein: CASSPSPPETGRGYTF
V gene: TRBV6-5; J gene: TRBJ1-1; D gene: TRBD1; clone size: NA; CDR3 DNA: TGTGCCAGCAGTTACTCGACCAGGGGGGCCACTGAAGCTTTCTTT; CDR3 protein: CASSYSTRGATEAFF
V gene: TRBV20-1; J gene: TRBJ2-7; D gene: TRBD2; clone size: many; CDR3 DNA: TGCAGTGCTTCCCTAGCGGGAGGGACCTACGAGCAGTACTTC; CDR3 protein: CSASLAGGTYEQYF
V gene: TRBV2; J gene: TRBJ2-7; D gene: TRBD2; clone size: few; CDR3 DNA: TGTGTCAGCAGCCACCGAGTGGGAGGGAGCGAGCAGTACTTC; CDR3 protein: CVSSHRVGGSEQYF
V gene: TRBV6-5; J gene: TRBJ2-1; D gene: NA; clone size: few; CDR3 DNA: TGTGCCTCGTCACCCGGCTCGAAGCAGTTCTTC; CDR3 protein: CASSPGSKQFF
V gene: TRBV28; J gene: TRBJ2-5; D gene: NA; clone size: few; CDR3 DNA: TGTGCCAGCAGTTTTACAGTGGGGGTGACCCAGTACTTC; CDR3 protein: CASSFTVGVTQYF
V gene: TRBV12-3/TRBV12-4; J gene: TRBJ2-7; D gene: NA; clone size: few; CDR3 DNA: TGTGCCAGCAGTGCGCCCGGGACATCCGCAAGGGAGCAGTACTTC; CDR3 protein: CASSAPGTSAREQYF
V gene: TRBV29-1; J gene: TRBJ2-7; D gene: NA; clone size: few; CDR3 DNA: TGCAGCGTTGAAGCCGCCGGACCGACGCTATACGAGCAGTACTTC; CDR3 protein: CSVEAAGPTLYEQYF
V gene: TRBV4-3; J gene: TRBJ1-2; D gene: NA; clone size: NA; CDR3 DNA: TGCGCCAGCAGCCAAGATTCGAGGGGAGGCTATGGCTACACCTTC; CDR3 protein: CASSQDSRGGYGYTF
V gene: TRBV12-3/TRBV12-4; J gene: TRBJ1-1; D gene: TRBD1; clone size: NA; CDR3 DNA: TGTGCCAGCAACAAAGACAGGGGACGTCTTGAAGCTTTCTTT; CDR3 protein: CASNKDRGRLEAFF
V gene: TRBV5-1; J gene: TRBJ2-5; D gene: NA; clone size: few; CDR3 DNA: TGCGCCAGCAGCTTGGGGCAGGTGGGAGAGACCCAGTACTTC; CDR3 protein: CASSLGQVGETQYF
V gene: TRBV7-2; J gene: TRBJ2-5; D gene: NA; clone size: NA; CDR3 DNA: TGTGCCAGCACTACCAATGGGTGGGGAGTAACCCAAGAGACCCAGTACTTC; CDR3 protein: CASTTNGWGVTQETQYF
V gene: TRBV20-1; J gene: TRBJ1-6; D gene: TRBD1; clone size: many; CDR3 DNA: TGCAGTGCTAGAGATCGGGGGACAGGGGATTCACCCCTCCACTTT; CDR3 protein: CSARDRGTGDSPLHF
V gene: TRBV28; J gene: TRBJ2-4; D gene: NA; clone size: few; CDR3 DNA: TGTGCCAGCAGTCTAGCTGACAGTAAAAACATTCAGTACTTC; CDR3 protein: CASSLADSKNIQYF
V gene: TRBV7-9; J gene: TRBJ2-7; D gene: TRBD2; clone size: few; CDR3 DNA: TGTGCCAGCAGCTTAAAAGCGGGAGGACCCTACGAGCAGTACTTC; CDR3 protein: CASSLKAGGPYEQYF
V gene: TRBV10-2; J gene: TRBJ2-5; D gene: NA; clone size: once; CDR3 DNA: TGCGCCAGCAGGACCGAGTGGGGGGTGGGACAAGAGACCCGGTACTTC; CDR3 protein: CASRTEWGVGQETRYF
V gene: TRBV7-2; J gene: TRBJ2-7; D gene: TRBD1; clone size: few; CDR3 DNA: TGTGCCAGCAGCTTAGACGGGACAGGGGTTTACGAGCAGTACTTC; CDR3 protein: CASSLDGTGVYEQYF
V gene: TRBV4-1; J gene: TRBJ2-5; D gene: NA; clone size: NA; CDR3 DNA: TGCGCCAGCAGCCAAGTCGGACGGGACCAAGAGACCCAGTACTTC; CDR3 protein: CASSQVGRDQETQYF
V gene: TRBV6-6; J gene: TRBJ1-2; D gene: NA; clone size: NA; CDR3 DNA: TGTGCCAGCAGTCCCCGGACAGAGAGCGCCAATGGCTACACCTTC; CDR3 protein: CASSPRTESANGYTF
V gene: TRBV28; J gene: TRBJ2-3; D gene: NA; clone size: NA; CDR3 DNA: TGTGCCACAGAAAGTCGGCCAGATACGCAGTATTTT; CDR3 protein: CATESRPDTQYF
V gene: TRBV5-1; J gene: TRBJ1-1; D gene: NA; clone size: NA; CDR3 DNA: TGCGCCAGCACGAGCGGGTGGACCGAGAACACTGAAGCTTTCTTT; CDR3 protein: CASTSGWTENTEAFF
V gene: TRBV19; J gene: TRBJ1-5; D gene: NA; clone size: few; CDR3 DNA: TGTGCCAGTAGTATAGCTCGAGGACAGCCTAGCAATCAGCCCCAGCATTTT; CDR3 protein: CASSIARGQPSNQPQHF
V gene: TRBV15; J gene: TRBJ2-7; D gene: TRBD1; clone size: NA; CDR3 DNA: TGTGCCACCAGCTCGACAGGGGCAAGCCACGAGCAGTACTTC; CDR3 protein: CATSSTGASHEQYF
V gene: TRBV12-5; J gene: TRBJ2-7; D gene: NA; clone size: NA; CDR3 DNA: TGTGCTAGTGCCCCCGGAGCGGGCGACTACGAGCAGTACTTC; CDR3 protein: CASAPGAGDYEQYF
V gene: TRBV4-3; J gene: TRBJ2-3; D gene: NA; clone size: NA; CDR3 DNA: TGCGCCAGCAGCCAAGTCACGACAGGCCCAGATACGCAGTATTTT; CDR3 protein: CASSQVTTGPDTQYF
V gene: TRBV20-1; J gene: TRBJ2-5; D gene: TRBD1; clone size: NA; CDR3 DNA: TGCAGTGCTAGAGATAGGGACAGGGGAGAGACCCGGTACTTC; CDR3 protein: CSARDRDRGETRYF
V gene: TRBV7-9; J gene: TRBJ1-1; D gene: TRBD1; clone size: NA; CDR3 DNA: TGTGCCAGCAGCTCGTACACAGGGGCCACTGAAGCTTTCTTT; CDR3 protein: CASSSYTGATEAFF
V gene: TRBV28; J gene: TRBJ2-7; D gene: NA; clone size: NA; CDR3 DNA: TGTGCCAGCAGTTTACCTGTAGGCTACGAGCAGTACTTC; CDR3 protein: CASSLPVGYEQYF
V gene: TRBV7-2; J gene: TRBJ1-5; D gene: NA; clone size: few; CDR3 DNA: TGTGCCAGCAGCTTGGGGGCGGATCAGCCCCAGCATTTT; CDR3 protein: CASSLGADQPQHF